This TCR beta chain was documented in a study of blood T cells in healthy people across ages. A second PCR, run for about 7 to 11 cycles, used a sample-barcoded 5' primer plus a J-beta primer mix. No fewer than 3 million CDR3-containing paired-end reads came from each sample. TCRdb re-called the 5' RACE reads with MiXCR, one entry per CDR3 protein. The sample shows over a million distinct CDR3 sequences, roughly 59% of them seen only once. The donors, all healthy, were Caucasians living in Russia, aged roughly 6 to 95. This clonotype was seen a handful of times. The germline V gene has CDR1 MDHEN and CDR2 SYDVKM. The CDR3 is 15 amino acids. V was clipped by 7 bases and J by 2 bases, with 17 bases between them.

What was sequenced was blood. This receptor was taken from a man aged 18 to 29 in good health. V gene TRBV28 combines with J gene TRBJ2-5, with D perhaps TRBD2 (5 bases). CDR3 sequence (DNA): TGTGCCAGCAAAACTGGCGGGCAGTTACAAGAGACCCAGTACTTC. This translates into CASKTGGQLQETQYF. The variable domain in full, with the rest retrieved from reference TRBV28 and TRBJ2-5, is DVKVTQSSRYLVKRTGEKVFLECVQDMDHENMFWYRQDPGLGLRLIYFSYDVKMKEKGDIPEGYSVSREKKERFSLILESASTNQTSMYLCASKTGGQLQETQYFGPGTRLLVL.